Listed here are 14 T cell receptor beta chains from one sample, sequenced in a study of shared clonotypes between healthy human individuals. Naive CD8 populations comprised CD45RO-negative cells positively selected for CCR7, excluding terminally differentiated effector memory CD45RA+ cells. Here immunoSEQ multiplex PCR was the method, and the copy in TCRdb shows in-frame clones only, minus some. The sample shows 1.5 million to 2.5 million clones, about 95% of them seen only once. The specimen was naive CD8+ T cells sorted from blood. These receptors were taken from a man younger than 35 in good health.

The chain combines TRBV7-9 with TRBJ2-3, with TRBD1 as a possible D gene (6 bases). Trimming took off 4 bases at V and 3 bases at J, with 14 bases between the two ends. Germline assignment: CDR1 SEHNR and CDR2 FQNEAQ (reference sequence). The CDR3 runs 15 residues. CDR3 nucleotide sequence: TGTGCCAGCAGCTCCACCCCTGGGACAACAGATACGCAGTATTTT. Its translation is CASSSTPGTTDTQYF.

V usage is TRBV9 and J usage is TRBJ2-7; 8 bases are shared with TRBD1. Trimming took 3 bases from V and 0 from J; bases not matched to a gene: 5. The germline CDR1 and CDR2 sequences are SGDLS and YYNGEE. The CDR3 extends over 15 amino acids. This CDR3 reads CASSAGGDRSYEQYF. As DNA, the CDR3 is TGTGCCAGCAGCGCAGGGGGCGACCGCTCCTACGAGCAGTACTTC.

V usage is TRBV7-2 and J usage is TRBJ2-5; the D is unclear. This CDR3 region has 13 residues. V gave up 1 base and J gave up 5 bases, with 8 bases separating them. Germline lookup yields CDR1 SGHTA and CDR2 FQGNSA. The chain's CDR3 is CASSLDQEETQYF. CDR3 DNA: TGTGCCAGCAGCTTAGATCAAGAGGAGACCCAGTACTTC.

The V call is TRBV6-5, the J call TRBJ2-7; D is unclear. This CDR3 comprises 11 residues. CDR1 is MNHEY and CDR2 is SVGAGI in the germline V gene. V lost 8 bases and J 3 bases, leaving 8 bases between the germline ends. The CDR3 region is CASGPGYEQYF. CDR3 DNA sequence: TGTGCCAGCGGACCGGGCTACGAGCAGTACTTC.

The chain has TRBV28 and TRBJ1-2, with 11 bases fitting TRBD1. Germline-derived CDR1 and CDR2 are MDHEN and SYDVKM. V shed 5 bases and J 8 bases; nucleotides not matched to a gene: 7. The CDR3 has 14 amino acids. CDR3 region: CASSDGQGAQGYTF. The CDR3, as DNA: TGTGCCAGCAGTGACGGACAGGGGGCTCAGGGCTACACCTTC.

The chain uses TRBV9 and TRBJ2-3, with 10 bases lining up with TRBD2. Germline trimming cut 0 bases from V and 4 bases from J; bases unmatched to any gene: 14. CDR3 length: 19 amino acids. Per the germline V gene, CDR1 is SGDLS and CDR2 is YYNGEE. Here the CDR3 DNA reads TGTGCCAGCAGCGTAGTTCCTAGCGGGGGAGACTATTTAGCAGATACGCAGTATTTT. Amino acids: CASSVVPSGGDYLADTQYF. The full variable domain, rest sourced from reference TRBV9 and TRBJ2-3, is DSGVTQTPKHLITATGQRVTLRCSPRSGDLSVYWYQQSLDQGLQFLIQYYNGEERAKGNILERFSAQQFPDLHSELNLSSLELGDSALYFCASSVVPSGGDYLADTQYFGPGTRLTVL.

This clone was picked up one time. Distinct nucleotide sequences in the sample also encode this CDR3. The gene calls are TRBV27 and TRBJ2-3; 9 positions agree with TRBD2. Trimming at V came to 5 bases and at J to 2 bases, leaving 5 bases not matched to a gene. Looked up from germline, CDR1 is MNHEY and CDR2 is SMNVEV (reference sequence). The CDR3 length is 15 residues. CDR3 amino acids: CASSPLAGYTDTQYF. As DNA, the CDR3 is TGTGCCAGCAGTCCCCTAGCGGGGTACACAGATACGCAGTATTTT.

This sequence joins TRBV9 and TRBJ2-2; D gene unclear. Per the germline V gene, CDR1 is SGDLS and CDR2 is YYNGEE. CDR3 length: 14 amino acids. The V end lost 1 base, the J end lost 9 bases, and 13 bases lay between the germline ends. Here the CDR3 reads CASSVNEGVRELFF. CDR3 DNA: TGTGCCAGCAGCGTAAATGAAGGCGTCAGGGAGCTGTTTTTT.

The chain links TRBV19 to TRBJ2-7; TRBD2 might be the D (5 bases). Germline CDR1 reads LNHDA; CDR2 reads SQIVND (reference sequence). V was pared by 3 bases and J by 2 bases, with 11 bases between. CDR3 length: 14 amino acids. The DNA of the CDR3 is TGTGCCAGTAGTATGGAGGACGGGACCTACGAGCAGTACTTC. The encoded protein is CASSMEDGTYEQYF.

The V gene is TRBV7-9, the J gene TRBJ2-3; D may match TRBD1 or TRBD2 (5 bases each). Germline V CDR1 and CDR2: SEHNR, FQNEAQ (reference sequence). The CDR3 has 15 amino acids. V was shortened by 4 bases and J by 0 bases, with 11 bases between the two germline ends. Written as DNA, the CDR3 is TGTGCCAGCAGCTCCGGGGACCTTAGCACAGATACGCAGTATTTT. Protein sequence: CASSSGDLSTDTQYF.

This chain links TRBV6-1 with TRBJ2-3; 8 bases align to TRBD1. After removal of 6 bases from V and 1 base from J, the junction contained 3 bases not matched to a gene. This CDR3 region has 14 residues. Germline assignment: CDR1 MNHNS and CDR2 SASEGT. This chain's CDR3 is CASRLTGGTDTQYF. Here the CDR3 DNA reads TGTGCCAGCAGATTGACAGGGGGCACAGATACGCAGTATTTT.

The chain is built from TRBV5-8 and TRBJ2-7; weak D call: TRBD1 (6 bases). The CDR3 is made up of 16 amino acids. Trimming stripped 0 bases from V and 2 bases from J, with 15 bases between. Looked up from germline, CDR1 is SGHTS and CDR2 is YDEGEE. The CDR3 DNA reads as TGTGCCAGCAGCTTGGTCTGGGGGCTCCATGCCTACGAGCAGTACTTC. It translates to CASSLVWGLHAYEQYF.

The rearrangement links TRBV28 to TRBJ2-1; D uncertain. Trimming removed 5 bases from V and 5 bases from J, with 4 bases in between. The germline V gene encodes CDR1 MDHEN and CDR2 SYDVKM. The CDR3 loop spans 11 amino acids. CDR3 nucleotide sequence: TGTGCCAGCAGTCCGGACAATGAGCAGTTCTTC. Translating gives CASSPDNEQFF.

This clone was detected only a few times. This chain joins TRBV7-9 and TRBJ1-2; D gene unclear. The CDR3 loop spans 11 amino acids. The germline gives CDR1 SEHNR, CDR2 FQNEAQ (reference sequence). V lost 5 bases, J lost 7 bases, and 8 bases lay in between. CDR3 loop: CASSPEVGYTF. CDR3 bases: TGTGCCAGCAGCCCAGAGGTTGGCTACACCTTC.